This T cell receptor (beta chain) was documented in a study of neurological immune-mediated disorders. The table lists this clonotype with many counts. The antigen is undetermined. Broader study findings: HTLV-1-associated myelopathy led in TCR clonal expansion, while multiple sclerosis ranked lowest, below healthy controls.

The time point here: technical triplicate 3. Sorted libraries were made with about 1 million CD4+ or CD8+ T cells. Via MiXCR, TCRdb re-called the 5' RACE reads, giving one row per CDR3 protein. The top ten hold 4.5% to 5% of the sample, which has some 30,000 distinct CDR3 sequences, 16% seen once. The V end was cut by 3 bases, the J end by 1 base, with 10 bases between. Germline CDR1 is DFQATT and CDR2 is SNEGSKA (reference sequence). CDR3 length equals 14 residues. This sequence was found in a female donor with HTLV-1-associated myelopathy (HAM/TSP). The chain carries TRBV20-1 and TRBJ2-4, with D perhaps TRBD1 (6 bases). Material for sequencing was CD4+ T cells from blood. The CDR3 loop is CSAREDRAKNIQYF. The CDR3 nucleotides are TGCAGTGCTAGGGAAGACAGGGCCAAAAACATTCAGTACTTC.